Each of the 20 T cell receptor beta chains below was sequenced from the same sample in a study of CD4+ T cells in melanoma. Sequencing was performed with immunoSEQ multiplex PCR; in TCRdb, only in-frame clones are kept and a portion is missing. The sample has 45,000 or so clones, approximately 89% seen once. The sequencing input was peripheral blood. The source is a human donor with melanoma.

The gene calls are TRBV6-5 and TRBJ1-1; tentative D call: TRBD1 (6 bases). Germline lookup yields CDR1 MNHEY and CDR2 SVGAGI. CDR3 size: 14 residues. The V and J ends lost 8 bases and 5 bases respectively, with 18 bases between them. The CDR3 DNA reads TGTGCCAGCGCCAATTCGGACAGAATAACTGAAGCTTTCTTT. Residues: CASANSDRITEAFF.

The V call is TRBV13, the J call TRBJ2-3; D perhaps matches TRBD2 (6 bases). The length of the CDR3 is 13 residues. CDR1 is PRHDT, CDR2 FYEKMQ, per germline (reference sequence). The ends were cut back, 5 bases at V and 5 bases at J, with 11 bases in the middle. The DNA for the CDR3 is TGTGCCAGCAGCCCGGGGAGGAGAGATACGCAGTATTTT. Translated, it gives CASSPGRRDTQYF.

The chain couples TRBV4-1 to TRBJ1-5, with TRBD1 matching 9 bases. Germline values: CDR1 MGHRA, CDR2 YSYEKL. J gave up 7 bases and V 3 bases, and 7 bases lay outside the gene matches. CDR3 length equals 15 residues. CDR3 DNA: TGCGCCAGCAGCCAGGATTACAGGGGGCAACAGCCCCAGCATTTT. This encodes CASSQDYRGQQPQHF.

This chain uses TRBV5-8 with TRBJ2-7; 7 positions agree with TRBD2. V gave up 5 bases and J gave up 4 bases; unmatched junction bases: 6. This CDR3 has 13 amino acids. CDR1 and CDR2 (germline): SGHTS, YDEGEE. CDR3 coding DNA: TGTGCCAGCAGGCCGACTAGCTTTTACGAGCAGTACTTC. Amino acid sequence: CASRPTSFYEQYF.

V is TRBV28 and J is TRBJ1-5; D not resolved. Between the trimmed V and J ends, which lost 2 bases and 0 bases, there was a span of 11 bases. Germline V lookup: CDR1 MDHEN, CDR2 SYDVKM. The length of the CDR3 is 16 residues. The CDR3 spells CASSLVKFYSNQPQHF. CDR3 nucleotides: TGTGCCAGCAGTTTAGTGAAGTTTTATAGCAATCAGCCCCAGCATTTT.

J is TRBJ1-5 and V is TRBV6-5; TRBD1 might be the D (5 bases). The CDR3 covers 12 residues. V was cut by 10 bases and J by 4 bases, with 11 bases left in between. Germline V gene lookup returns CDR1 MNHEY and CDR2 SVGAGI. CDR3 loop: CATGQGNQPQHF. As DNA, the CDR3 is TGTGCCACTGGTCAGGGAAATCAGCCCCAGCATTTT.

The gene calls are TRBV7-3 and TRBJ2-1; 7 bases fit TRBD1. The germline V gene has CDR1 SGHTA and CDR2 FQGTGA. There are 15 residues in the CDR3. The trim removed 5 bases at V and 6 bases at J, leaving 10 bases unmatched. The CDR3 region has the DNA TGTGCCAGCAGCCCGACAGGGCAGGGCGGCAATGAGCAGTTCTTC. This translates into CASSPTGQGGNEQFF.

Of note for this clone: This specimen includes other DNA sequences encoding the same CDR3. This chain uses TRBV5-1 with TRBJ1-2, with 8 bases matching TRBD1. J gave up 5 bases and V 8 bases, and 14 bases lay outside the gene matches. The germline V gene encodes CDR1 SGHRS and CDR2 YFSETQ. The CDR3 totals 15 residues. The CDR3 sequence is CASSLGGQGSYGYTF. DNA of the CDR3: TGCGCCAGTAGCCTGGGTGGACAGGGTTCTTATGGCTACACCTTC.

V usage is TRBV6-4 and J usage is TRBJ2-3; no clear D gene. The V and J ends lost 0 bases and 4 bases respectively, with 8 bases between them. The germline CDR1 and CDR2 sequences are MRHNA and SNTAGT. This CDR3 is 14 amino acids long. The CDR3 coding sequence is TGTGCCAGCAGTGACTCTTCCCTAGCAGATACGCAGTATTTT. Protein sequence: CASSDSSLADTQYF.

This clone is a singleton in its sample. The rearrangement uses TRBV27 and TRBJ1-1, with a possible D match to TRBD1 (5 bases). The germline V and J ends were trimmed by 5 bases and 11 bases, with 18 bases remaining between them. Germline-derived CDR1 and CDR2 are MNHEY and SMNVEV (reference sequence). The CDR3 is 13 amino acids. Here the CDR3 reads CASSTGQGLGAFF. The CDR3 DNA follows: TGTGCCAGCAGTACCGGACAAGGCCTGGGCGCTTTCTTT.

In this sample, this clone turned up once. The chain employs TRBV5-8 and TRBJ1-5; D remains unclear. The ends were cut back, 4 bases at V and 0 bases at J, with 14 bases in the middle. The germline CDR1 and CDR2 sequences are SGHTS and YDEGEE. This CDR3 contains 16 residues. CDR3 sequence reads: CASSLYGSNSNQPQHF. CDR3 in DNA: TGTGCCAGCAGCCTTTATGGCAGTAATAGCAATCAGCCCCAGCATTTT. The full variable domain, in which reference TRBV5-8 and TRBJ1-5 provide the parts outside the CDR3, is EAGVTQSPTHLIKTRGQQATLRCSPISGHTSVYWYQQALGLGLQFLLWYDEGEERNRGNFPPRFSGRQFPNYSSELNVNALELEDSALYLCASSLYGSNSNQPQHFGDGTRLSIL.

The gene calls are TRBV15 and TRBJ2-7; D is perhaps TRBD2 (6 bases). The CDR3 has 15 residues. V lost 5 bases to trimming and J lost 2 bases, with 16 bases between them. Germline assignment: CDR1 LNHNV and CDR2 YYDKDF (reference sequence). The CDR3 protein is CATSLEREVTYEQYF. CDR3 DNA: TGTGCCACCAGCTTGGAGAGGGAGGTAACCTACGAGCAGTACTTC.

The chain is built from TRBV19 and TRBJ2-2; TRBD1 matches at 8 bases. Germline V gene data show CDR1 as LNHDA and CDR2 as SQIVND (reference sequence). The CDR3 is made up of 13 amino acids. The V segment lost 8 bases and the J segment 7 bases; nucleotides outside the gene matches: 6. The DNA for the CDR3 is TGTGCCAGTGTGGACAGGGCGGGCGGGGAGCTGTTTTTT. Encoded protein: CASVDRAGGELFF.

CDR3 bases: TGTGCCAGCAGCGTAGGAGGGGCAGGCCTCACAGATACGCAGTATTTT. This codes for CASSVGGAGLTDTQYF. V and J are TRBV9 and TRBJ2-3; D tentatively fits TRBD1 or TRBD2 (5 bases each). The germline V gene has CDR1 SGDLS and CDR2 YYNGEE. Trimming removed 0 bases at V and 2 bases at J, with 13 bases between. CDR3 length: 16 residues.

The chain is built from TRBV10-3 and TRBJ2-5; a weak D match, TRBD1 (5 bases). Trimming pared 8 bases from V and 5 bases from J, leaving 15 bases between. Germline V CDR1 and CDR2: ENHRY, SYGVKD. The length of the CDR3 is 13 residues. The CDR3 sequence: CAIRTSSGETQYF. Written as DNA, the CDR3 is TGTGCCATCCGGACATCCTCGGGTGAGACCCAGTACTTC.

The chain carries TRBV30 and TRBJ2-7; 8 bases map to TRBD1. The germline V gene has CDR1 GTSNPN and CDR2 SVGIG (reference sequence). The CDR3 contains 14 residues. The junction had 4 bases not matched to a gene; V was cut back by 0 bases and J by 3 bases. CDR3 region: CAWSVQDRDYEQYF. DNA of the CDR3: TGTGCCTGGAGTGTACAGGACAGGGACTACGAGCAGTACTTC.

The chain combines TRBV7-8 with TRBJ1-5; TRBD1 is a possible D gene (5 bases). V was shortened by 2 bases and J by 0 bases, with 14 bases between the two germline ends. Per the germline V gene, CDR1 is SGHVS and CDR2 is FQNEAQ. This CDR3 comprises 17 residues. The CDR3 sequence: CASSLSGWVHSNQPQHF. The DNA for the CDR3 is TGTGCCAGCAGCTTATCAGGGTGGGTCCATAGCAATCAGCCCCAGCATTTT.

The chain is built from TRBV7-3 and TRBJ2-1, with TRBD2 identical over 7 bases. This CDR3 has 15 residues. Germline CDR1 and CDR2: SGHTA and FQGTGA. J lost 5 bases, V lost 3 bases, and 7 bases had no gene match. This CDR3 reads CASSLSRRGNNEQFF. The CDR3, as DNA: TGTGCCAGCAGCTTGAGTAGGCGGGGGAACAATGAGCAGTTCTTC.

The CDR3: CASSPGIRGGYGYTF. CDR3 DNA sequence: TGTGCCAGCAGCCCCGGGATCCGTGGGGGCTATGGCTACACCTTC. The chain joins TRBV14 to TRBJ1-2; possibly TRBD1 for D (5 bases). CDR3 length: 15 amino acids. The ends were cut back, 4 bases at V and 4 bases at J, with 16 bases in the middle. Germline CDR1 SGHDN, CDR2 FVKESK.

Written as DNA, the CDR3 is TGTGCCAGCAGCTTAATGCGGGGGCGAGGTAATGAGCAGTTCTTC. This gives the protein CASSLMRGRGNEQFF. The gene calls are TRBV7-3 and TRBJ2-1, with a possible D match to TRBD2 (7 bases). Trimming took off 1 base at V and 7 bases at J, with 14 bases between the two ends. This CDR3 contains 15 residues. CDR1 is SGHTA, CDR2 FQGTGA, per germline.